The rows below give T cell receptor beta chains drawn from one sample of a study of T cell changes during pregnancy in multiple sclerosis. The repertoire was sequenced with immunoSEQ multiplex PCR; TCRdb's copy has only in-frame clones and lacks some. The sample includes approximately 69,000 clones, approximately 94% of them seen just once. This material consisted of peripheral blood, taken in the third trimester of pregnancy. Receptors were obtained from a female donor with multiple sclerosis, enrolled in a pregnancy study. CDR3s include the opening cysteine and the closing phenylalanine or tryptophan. D genes are given only for firm matches. Clone size is not always given. Where it is, it says once, few, many or a class for expanded clones.

clone_size	j_call	v_call	d_call	cdr3_aa	cdr3_nt
once	TRBJ1-2	TRBV28	-	CASSFRQGAFGYTF	TGTGCCAGCAGTTTTCGGCAGGGCGCCTTCGGCTACACCTTC
-	TRBJ2-7	TRBV7-2	TRBD2	CASSLLAGAYEQYF	TGTGCCAGCAGCTTACTAGCGGGGGCCTACGAGCAGTACTTC
-	TRBJ1-1	TRBV5-4	-	CASSGRGGVLNTEAFF	TGTGCCAGCAGCGGAAGGGGCGGGGTCTTGAACACTGAAGCTTTCTTT
-	TRBJ2-7	TRBV11-2	TRBD2	CASSLFGGGAVYEQYF	TGTGCCAGCAGCTTATTTGGCGGGGGGGCGGTCTACGAGCAGTACTTC
-	TRBJ1-1	TRBV30	-	CAWSLGLNTEAFF	TGTGCCTGGAGTCTGGGGCTGAACACTGAAGCTTTCTTT
-	TRBJ2-2	TRBV4-3	TRBD2	CASSRGGMNTGELFF	TGCGCCAGCAGCCGGGGAGGGATGAACACCGGGGAGCTGTTTTTT
-	TRBJ2-7	TRBV15	TRBD2	CATGPDLGEGRDYEQYF	TGTGCCACCGGACCCGACCTGGGGGAGGGGCGAGACTACGAGCAGTACTTC
-	TRBJ2-5	TRBV5-1	TRBD1	CASGQAGETQYF	TGCGCCAGCGGACAGGCAGGAGAGACCCAGTACTTC
-	TRBJ1-1	TRBV7-2	-	CASSARGRLNTEAFF	TGTGCCAGCAGCGCTAGGGGCAGACTGAACACTGAAGCTTTCTTT
-	TRBJ2-3	TRBV7-3	TRBD2	CASSLKAVASGGRDTQYF	TGTGCCAGCAGCTTAAAAGCGGTGGCTAGCGGTGGGAGAGATACGCAGTATTTT
-	TRBJ1-1	TRBV7-9	TRBD1	CASSTTGGMNTEAFF	TGTGCCAGCAGCACGACAGGGGGCATGAACACTGAAGCTTTCTTT
-	TRBJ1-2	TRBV7-3	TRBD1	CASSLRGGTGPKDGYTF	TGTGCCAGCAGCTTAAGAGGGGGGACAGGGCCTAAGGACGGCTACACCTTC
-	TRBJ2-7	TRBV25-1	TRBD1	CASSAPRTGTYEQYF	TGTGCCAGCAGTGCCCCTCGGACAGGGACCTACGAGCAGTACTTC
-	TRBJ2-7	TRBV5-4	TRBD1	CASSRAGQGFDEQYF	TGTGCCAGCAGCCGAGCGGGACAGGGGTTTGACGAGCAGTACTTC
-	TRBJ2-7	TRBV19	TRBD2	CASSIAGGPNEQYF	TGTGCCAGTAGTATAGCGGGGGGGCCTAATGAGCAGTACTTC
-	TRBJ2-7	TRBV14	-	CASRQMGASVEQYF	TGTGCCAGCAGACAAATGGGCGCCTCGGTCGAGCAGTACTTC
-	TRBJ1-2	TRBV5-5	-	CASSLVRPGTNGYTF	TGTGCCAGCAGCTTGGTTAGGCCGGGTACCAATGGCTACACCTTC
-	TRBJ1-1	TRBV7-9	-	CASSFGAGNTEAFF	TGTGCCAGCAGCTTCGGTGCGGGGAACACTGAAGCTTTCTTT
-	TRBJ2-2	TRBV5-1	-	CASSLGGALGAGELFF	TGCGCCAGCAGCTTAGGGGGGGCGCTTGGTGCCGGGGAGCTGTTTTTT
-	TRBJ2-1	TRBV7-2	TRBD2	CASSLGPSGGANEQFF	TGTGCCAGCAGCTTAGGTCCTAGCGGGGGGGCAAATGAGCAGTTCTTC
-	TRBJ1-6	TRBV7-9	TRBD1	CASSFLGQGGSPLHF	TGTGCCAGCAGCTTTCTAGGACAGGGGGGATCACCCCTCCACTTT
once	TRBJ2-2	TRBV5-1	TRBD1	CASRGQGAAGELFF	TGCGCCAGCCGCGGACAGGGGGCGGCCGGGGAGCTGTTTTTT
-	TRBJ2-2	TRBV6-4	TRBD2	CASSDSGGQWTGELFF	TGTGCCAGCAGTGACTCGGGAGGGCAGTGGACCGGGGAGCTGTTTTTT
-	TRBJ2-2	TRBV29-1	-	CSVAAGVNGELFF	TGCAGCGTGGCGGCAGGGGTTAACGGGGAGCTGTTTTTT
-	TRBJ1-6	TRBV5-6	TRBD1	CASSLYGQGDNSPLHF	TGTGCCAGCAGCTTGTATGGACAGGGCGATAATTCACCCCTCCACTTT
-	TRBJ2-2	TRBV27	TRBD2	CASSFLSSGPGELFF	TGTGCCAGCAGTTTTCTTTCTAGCGGTCCCGGGGAGCTGTTTTTT
-	TRBJ1-2	TRBV20-1	-	CSARPGDGYTF	TGCAGTGCCCGCCCTGGAGATGGCTACACCTTC
-	TRBJ1-1	TRBV4-2	-	CASSKEGGPVAEAFF	TGTGCCAGCAGCAAGGAGGGAGGGCCGGTAGCTGAAGCTTTCTTT
-	TRBJ2-3	TRBV7-3	TRBD2	CASSLDILGGEGTQYF	TGTGCCAGCAGCTTAGACATCCTGGGAGGGGAGGGTACGCAGTATTTT
once	TRBJ2-1	TRBV7-2	-	CASSFRGGGVNEQFF	TGTGCCAGCAGCTTCCGGGGTGGCGGGGTCAATGAGCAGTTCTTC
-	TRBJ1-5	TRBV15	-	CAWSRGRDQPQHF	TGTGCCTGGTCCAGGGGAAGAGATCAGCCCCAGCATTTT
-	TRBJ1-4	TRBV18	-	CASSPDRTKEKLFF	TGTGCCAGCTCACCCGACAGGACGAAGGAAAAACTGTTTTTT
-	TRBJ2-5	TRBV6-1	-	CASTTWAEQETQYF	TGTGCCAGCACCACCTGGGCCGAGCAAGAGACCCAGTACTTC
-	TRBJ2-5	TRBV5-8	-	CASSSGHFQETQYF	TGTGCCAGCAGCTCCGGACACTTCCAAGAGACCCAGTACTTC
-	TRBJ2-5	TRBV7-2	-	CASSLRGLETQYF	TGTGCCAGCAGCTTGAGGGGACTGGAGACCCAGTACTTC
once	TRBJ1-1	TRBV7-9	-	CASSIKGKTEAFF	TGTGCCAGCAGCATAAAGGGGAAAACTGAAGCTTTCTTT
once	TRBJ2-5	TRBV7-2	TRBD2	CASSSLSSGVSGETQYF	TGTGCCAGCAGCTCTCTGAGTAGCGGGGTCTCAGGGGAGACCCAGTACTTC
-	TRBJ1-3	TRBV18	-	CASRPGVWAGNTIYF	TGTGCCAGCCGCCCCGGGGTATGGGCTGGAAACACCATATATTTT
-	TRBJ2-7	TRBV13	TRBD2	CASSLKAGSSYEQYF	TGTGCCAGCAGCTTAAAAGCGGGGAGCTCCTACGAGCAGTACTTC
-	TRBJ1-1	TRBV19	-	CASSPDLRGTEAFF	TGTGCCAGTAGTCCGGACCTACGGGGCACTGAAGCTTTCTTT
-	TRBJ2-4	TRBV7-6	-	CASSLGVRGQNIQYF	TGTGCCAGCAGCTTAGGGGTCAGGGGCCAAAACATTCAGTACTTC
-	TRBJ2-7	TRBV7-9	-	CASSGGSVPMYF	TGTGCCAGCAGCGGGGGGTCGGTACCAATGTACTTC
-	TRBJ2-1	TRBV11-2	TRBD2	CASSLGGGQFF	TGTGCCAGCAGCTTAGGGGGGGGGCAGTTCTTC
-	TRBJ2-3	TRBV27	-	CASRASGTDTQYF	TGTGCCAGCCGGGCTAGCGGCACAGATACGCAGTATTTT